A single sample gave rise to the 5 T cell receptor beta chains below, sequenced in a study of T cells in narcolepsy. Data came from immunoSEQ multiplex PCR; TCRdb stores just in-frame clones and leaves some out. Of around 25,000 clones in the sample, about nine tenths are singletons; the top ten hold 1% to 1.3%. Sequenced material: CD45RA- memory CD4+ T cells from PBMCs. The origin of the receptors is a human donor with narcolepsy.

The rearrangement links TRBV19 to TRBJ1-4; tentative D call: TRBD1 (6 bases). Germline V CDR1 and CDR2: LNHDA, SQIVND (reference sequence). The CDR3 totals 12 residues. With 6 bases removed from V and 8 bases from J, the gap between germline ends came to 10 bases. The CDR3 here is CASSTTGEKLFF. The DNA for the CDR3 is TGTGCCAGTAGCACGACAGGCGAAAAACTGTTTTTT.

The CDR3 is CASSLGLSTDTQYF. CDR3 bases: TGTGCCAGCAGCCTGGGGCTCAGCACAGATACGCAGTATTTT. The chain joins TRBV7-9 to TRBJ2-3, with TRBD1 as a possible D gene (5 bases). Trimming stripped 5 bases from V and 0 bases from J, with 9 bases between. CDR3 length: 14 amino acids. CDR1 is SEHNR and CDR2 is FQNEAQ in the germline V gene (reference sequence). The complete variable domain, with remaining parts taken from reference TRBV7-9 and TRBJ2-3, reads DTGVSQNPRHKITKRGQNVTFRCDPISEHNRLYWYRQTLGQGPEFLTYFQNEAQLEKSRLLSDRFSAERPKGSFSTLEIQRTEQGDSAMYLCASSLGLSTDTQYFGPGTRLTVL.

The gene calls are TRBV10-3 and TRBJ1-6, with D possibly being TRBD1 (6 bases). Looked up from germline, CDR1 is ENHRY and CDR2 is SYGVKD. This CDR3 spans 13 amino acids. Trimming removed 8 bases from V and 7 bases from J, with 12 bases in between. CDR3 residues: CAIVDRPNSPLHF. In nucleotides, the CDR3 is TGTGCCATCGTCGACAGGCCAAATTCACCCCTCCACTTT.

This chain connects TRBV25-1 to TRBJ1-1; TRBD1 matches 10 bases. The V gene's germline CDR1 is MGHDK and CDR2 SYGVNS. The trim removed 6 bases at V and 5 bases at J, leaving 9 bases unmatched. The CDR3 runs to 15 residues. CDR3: CASSSGTGVRTEAFF. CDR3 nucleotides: TGTGCCAGCAGCTCCGGGACAGGGGTGAGGACTGAAGCTTTCTTT. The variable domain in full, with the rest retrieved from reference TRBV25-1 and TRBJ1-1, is EADIYQTPRYLVIGTGKKITLECSQTMGHDKMYWYQQDPGMELHLIHYSYGVNSTEKGDLSSESTVSRIRTEHFPLTLESARPSHTSQYLCASSSGTGVRTEAFFGQGTRLTVV.

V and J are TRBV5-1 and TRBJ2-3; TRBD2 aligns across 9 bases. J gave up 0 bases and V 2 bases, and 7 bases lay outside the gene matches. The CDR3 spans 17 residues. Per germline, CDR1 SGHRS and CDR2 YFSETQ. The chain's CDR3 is CASSFSGGPSSTDTQYF. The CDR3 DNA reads TGCGCCAGCAGCTTTAGCGGGGGTCCCTCTAGCACAGATACGCAGTATTTT.